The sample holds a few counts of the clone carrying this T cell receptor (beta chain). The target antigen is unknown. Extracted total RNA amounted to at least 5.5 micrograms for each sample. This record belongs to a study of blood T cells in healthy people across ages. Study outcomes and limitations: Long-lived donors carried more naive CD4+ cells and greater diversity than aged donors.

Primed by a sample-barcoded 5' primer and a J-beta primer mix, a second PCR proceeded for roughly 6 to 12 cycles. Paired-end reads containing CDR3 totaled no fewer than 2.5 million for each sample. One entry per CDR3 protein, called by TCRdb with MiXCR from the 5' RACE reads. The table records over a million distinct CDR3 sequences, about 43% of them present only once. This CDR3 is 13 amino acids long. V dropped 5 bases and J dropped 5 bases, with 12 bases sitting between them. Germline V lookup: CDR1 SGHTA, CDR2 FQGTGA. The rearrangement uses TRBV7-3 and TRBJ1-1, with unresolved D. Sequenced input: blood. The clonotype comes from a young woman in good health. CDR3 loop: CASSPKVGTEAFF. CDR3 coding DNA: TGTGCCAGCAGCCCGAAAGTTGGGACTGAAGCTTTCTTT.